This entry is about one T cell receptor beta chain. Its antigen remains unidentified. No quality values exist for individual bases; no much larger clone is one base distant. The data were obtained in a study of control samples from healthy donors and cancer patients (TCRdb year 2020). Libraries came from the immunoSEQ multiplex PCR assay. Here the immuneACCESS table is served through TCRdb, limited to in-frame sequences with V and J called. Missing clones are a known gap in these copies; in checked studies unresolved V genes cover under half, and the rest lacks a known reason. Across this sample there are around 250,000 clones, with over 75% seen only once. The ten largest clones take up about an eighth of the sample. From its cysteine to its phenylalanine, the CDR3 spans 16 amino acids. The read is trimmed to its CDR3 DNA, 48 bases read in frame from base 1. V sheds 2 bases and J sheds 3 bases, leaving 14 bases between their ends. The germline V gene provides CDR1 SGHTA and CDR2 FQGNSA.

Sequences were obtained from PBMCs. This TCR was sampled from a woman aged 60-75 years with lung cancer. The rearrangement combines TRBV7-2 with TRBJ1-5; the D gene lacks a confident call. The CDR3 in this case is CASSLLAGRVNQPQHF. The DNA is as follows: TGTGCCAGCAGCTTACTGGCGGGAAGGGTCAATCAGCCCCAGCATTTT.